This T cell receptor (beta chain) was retrieved from a study of T cell responses to AZD1222 COVID-19 vaccine. Only in-frame clones appear in the TCRdb table, and some are missing; sequencing was by immunoSEQ multiplex PCR. The table records 110,000 to 150,000 clones, approximately 90% of them present only once. Concerning this clone itself: Its antigen remains unidentified.

Study-wide results and caveats: Only after the peak T cell response were repertoires sampled. Regions 160-218 and 743-854 dominated among vaccine-associated CD4 TCRs spanning spike.

This CDR3 is built from 17 residues. Trimming took 4 bases from V and 0 from J, leaving 16 bases between them. CDR1 is LNHDA and CDR2 is SQIVND in the germline V gene (reference sequence). This clonotype originated in an adult in good health. The rearrangement joins TRBV19 to TRBJ1-3; no clear D gene. Source: peripheral blood, taken on day 0 of AZD1222 vaccination. CDR3 amino acids: CASSTPPRAASGNTIYF. CDR3 bases: TGTGCCAGTAGTACTCCTCCACGGGCAGCCTCTGGAAACACCATATATTTT.